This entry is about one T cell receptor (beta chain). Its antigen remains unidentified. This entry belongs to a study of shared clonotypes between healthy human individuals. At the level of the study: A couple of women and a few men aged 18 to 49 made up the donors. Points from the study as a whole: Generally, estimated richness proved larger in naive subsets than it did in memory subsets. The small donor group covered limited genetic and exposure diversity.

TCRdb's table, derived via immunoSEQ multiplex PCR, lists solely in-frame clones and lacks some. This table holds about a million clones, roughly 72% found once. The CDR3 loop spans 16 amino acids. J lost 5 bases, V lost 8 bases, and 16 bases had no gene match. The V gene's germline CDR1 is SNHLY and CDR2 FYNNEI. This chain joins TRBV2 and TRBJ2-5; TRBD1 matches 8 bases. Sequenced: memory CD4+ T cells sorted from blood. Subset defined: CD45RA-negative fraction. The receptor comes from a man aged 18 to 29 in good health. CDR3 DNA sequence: TGTGCCAGCGACCCAATACAGGGGGAAAGAGTGGAGACCCAGTACTTC. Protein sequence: CASDPIQGERVETQYF.